The rows below give T cell receptor beta chains drawn from one sample of a study of cytomegalovirus exposure and HLA in healthy donors. Profiling relied on immunoSEQ multiplex PCR, and the TCRdb table lists in-frame clones only, not all of them. The table lists around 400,000 clones, 75% to 90% of them singletons. Sample: PBMCs. The receptor source for this set is a woman aged 18-35 years in good health and CMV-seronegative. CDR3s include the opening cysteine and the closing phenylalanine or tryptophan. The D gene is left open where the match is weak. The size entry is marked missing in some rows and otherwise reads once, few, many or a size class.

j_gene	abundance	v_gene	d_gene	CDR3aa	CDR3nt
TRBJ1-2	-	TRBV6-1	TRBD1	CASSEDRGAGYTF	TGTGCCAGCAGTGAGGACAGGGGTGCTGGCTACACCTTC
TRBJ2-1	-	TRBV6-5	-	CASSYSWTDEQFF	TGTGCCAGCAGTTACTCATGGACAGATGAGCAGTTCTTC
TRBJ2-1	-	TRBV29-1	-	CSVEASSYNEQFF	TGCAGCGTAGAAGCGAGCTCCTACAATGAGCAGTTCTTC
TRBJ1-2	-	TRBV28	TRBD1	CASSSTGGGYGYTF	TGTGCCAGCAGTTCGACAGGGGGCGGCTATGGCTACACCTTC
TRBJ2-1	-	TRBV19	-	CASSSGGHSYNEQFF	TGTGCCAGTAGTAGTGGCGGACACTCCTACAATGAGCAGTTCTTC
TRBJ1-3	-	TRBV28	-	CASGQGGPAERNTIYF	TGTGCCAGCGGCCAAGGGGGTCCGGCTGAGAGAAACACCATATATTTT
TRBJ2-1	-	TRBV27	-	CASSPPHAGRAEQFF	TGTGCCAGCAGTCCACCACACGCGGGTAGAGCTGAGCAGTTCTTC
TRBJ2-4	-	TRBV29-1	-	CSVEKEGWVNIQYF	TGCAGCGTTGAAAAAGAGGGCTGGGTAAACATTCAGTACTTC
TRBJ1-5	-	TRBV30	-	CAWSQGHDSNQPQHF	TGTGCCTGGAGTCAAGGACATGATAGCAATCAGCCCCAGCATTTT
TRBJ2-2	-	TRBV2	-	CARRIGGNTGELFF	TGTGCCAGGCGGATCGGGGGGAACACCGGGGAGCTGTTTTTT
TRBJ1-1	-	TRBV19	TRBD1	CASSEDRGRPEAFF	TGTGCCAGTAGCGAGGACAGGGGACGCCCTGAAGCTTTCTTT
TRBJ2-6	-	TRBV15	TRBD2	CATSLGGVSSGANVLTF	TGTGCCACAAGTCTGGGAGGGGTTAGCTCTGGGGCCAACGTCCTGACTTTC
TRBJ1-2	once	TRBV14	-	CASSPGRVGYGYTF	TGTGCCAGCAGCCCGGGCAGGGTAGGCTATGGCTACACCTTC
TRBJ1-2	few	TRBV29-1	-	CSTGREGPYGYTF	TGCAGCACGGGGAGGGAGGGGCCCTATGGCTACACCTTC
TRBJ2-3	-	TRBV7-9	-	CASSPDRFPRSDTQYF	TGTGCCAGCAGCCCTGATAGATTTCCTAGGTCAGATACGCAGTATTTT
TRBJ2-6	once	TRBV6-1	TRBD1	CASSDQTGAGANVLTF	TGTGCCAGCAGTGACCAGACAGGGGCTGGGGCCAACGTCCTGACTTTC
TRBJ1-1	-	TRBV28	-	CASSQNTEAFF	TGTGCCAGCAGTCAGAACACTGAAGCTTTCTTT